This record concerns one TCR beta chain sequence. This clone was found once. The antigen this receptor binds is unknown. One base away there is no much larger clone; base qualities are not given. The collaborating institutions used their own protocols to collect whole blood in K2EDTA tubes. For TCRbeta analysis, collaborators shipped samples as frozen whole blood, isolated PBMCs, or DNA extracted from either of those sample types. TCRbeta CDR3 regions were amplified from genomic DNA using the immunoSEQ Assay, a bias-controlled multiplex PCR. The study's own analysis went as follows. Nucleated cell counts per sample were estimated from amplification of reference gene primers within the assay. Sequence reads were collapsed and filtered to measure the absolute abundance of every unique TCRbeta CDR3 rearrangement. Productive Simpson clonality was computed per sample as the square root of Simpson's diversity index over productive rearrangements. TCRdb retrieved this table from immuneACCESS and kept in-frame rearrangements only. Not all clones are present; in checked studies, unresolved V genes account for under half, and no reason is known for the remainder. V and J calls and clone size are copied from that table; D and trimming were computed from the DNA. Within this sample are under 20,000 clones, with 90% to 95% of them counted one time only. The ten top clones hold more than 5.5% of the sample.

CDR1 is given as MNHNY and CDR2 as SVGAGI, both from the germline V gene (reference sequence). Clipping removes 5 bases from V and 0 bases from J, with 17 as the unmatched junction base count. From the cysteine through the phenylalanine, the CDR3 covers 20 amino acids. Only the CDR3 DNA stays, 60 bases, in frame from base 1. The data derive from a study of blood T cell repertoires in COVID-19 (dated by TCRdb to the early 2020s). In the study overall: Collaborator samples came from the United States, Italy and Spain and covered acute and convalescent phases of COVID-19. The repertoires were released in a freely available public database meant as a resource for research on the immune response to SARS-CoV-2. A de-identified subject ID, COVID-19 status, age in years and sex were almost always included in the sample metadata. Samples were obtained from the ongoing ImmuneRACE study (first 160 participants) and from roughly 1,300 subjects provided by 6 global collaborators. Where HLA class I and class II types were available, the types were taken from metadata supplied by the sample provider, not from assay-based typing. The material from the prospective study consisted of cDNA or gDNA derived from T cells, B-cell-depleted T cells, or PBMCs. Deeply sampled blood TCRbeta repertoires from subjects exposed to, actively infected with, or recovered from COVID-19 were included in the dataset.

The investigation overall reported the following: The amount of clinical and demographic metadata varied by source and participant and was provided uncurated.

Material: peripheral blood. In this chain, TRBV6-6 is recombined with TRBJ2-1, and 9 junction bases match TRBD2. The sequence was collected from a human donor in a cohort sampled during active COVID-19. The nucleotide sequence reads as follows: TGTGCCAGCAGTAGATCCCCGTCGGGCGGGGGGGTTCCCTCCTACAATGAGCAGTTCTTC. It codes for CASSRSPSGGGVPSYNEQFF.